These 13 T cell receptor beta chains originate from one sample sequenced in a study of CD8+ T cells in alopecia areata. cDNA reverse transcribed from extracted RNA served as the sequencing template. Sequencing used immunoSEQ multiplex PCR; TCRdb keeps in-frame clones, though not all of them. The repertoire holds about 150,000 clones, under 60% seen once, with just under 20% in the top ten. Sequenced material: CD8+ T cells sorted from blood, taken at week 0. The source of these receptors is a human donor with alopecia areata.

The gene calls are TRBV4-3 and TRBJ2-7; weak D call: TRBD2 (6 bases). CDR3 size: 15 residues. Germline V gene sequence: CDR1 LGHNA, CDR2 YSLEER. Trimming pared 4 bases from V and 5 bases from J, leaving 18 bases between. Here the CDR3 DNA reads TGCGCCAGCAGCCTCTCCGAAAGGGACTCTAACGAGCAGTACTTC. Encoded protein: CASSLSERDSNEQYF.

CDR3 DNA: TGCGCCAGCAGTGAAAGGGAAACGAGCGACACCGGGGAGCTGTTTTTT. Protein: CASSERETSDTGELFF. The chain uses TRBV10-1 and TRBJ2-2; D is undetermined. Germline V gene lookup returns CDR1 WNHNN and CDR2 SYGVQD (reference sequence). Trimming took 3 bases from V and 3 from J, leaving 14 bases between them. This CDR3 is 16 amino acids long.

This chain uses TRBV7-2 with TRBJ2-7; D assignment may be TRBD1 or TRBD2 (6 bases each). The CDR3 consists of 14 residues. V lost 9 bases and J 3 bases, leaving 18 bases between the germline ends. Germline-derived CDR1 and CDR2 are SGHTA and FQGNSA. The CDR3 coding sequence is TGTGCCAGTAGTATAAAGGGGGGCCGCTACGAGCAGTACTTC. Translation: CASSIKGGRYEQYF.

In this sample, this clone turned up a few times. The J gene is TRBJ1-1, the V gene TRBV4-3; D is unclear. The CDR3 has 15 amino acids. Germline V CDR1 and CDR2: LGHNA, YSLEER. Trimming removed 0 bases from V and 0 bases from J, with 8 bases in between. The CDR3 DNA follows: TGCGCCAGCAGCCAAGATGGCGGGGTGAACACTGAAGCTTTCTTT. It translates to CASSQDGGVNTEAFF.

This chain joins TRBV7-6 and TRBJ1-4; D remains ambiguous. From germline, CDR1 is SGHVS and CDR2 FNYEAQ. Trimming shortened V by 0 bases and J by 0 bases, and 8 bases separated the two germline ends. The CDR3 sequence is 16 residues long. The CDR3 spells CASSLALESTNEKLFF. CDR3 coding DNA: TGTGCCAGCAGCTTAGCCCTCGAGTCAACTAATGAAAAACTGTTTTTT.

The V call is TRBV9, the J call TRBJ2-3, with 8 positions matching TRBD1. The CDR3 spans 16 residues. The ends lost 2 bases at V and 2 bases at J; junction bases unmatched: 7. Germline assignment: CDR1 SGDLS and CDR2 YYNGEE. CDR3 sequence reads: CASSVNQDRVTDTQYF. Here the CDR3 DNA reads TGTGCCAGCAGCGTCAATCAGGACAGGGTCACAGATACGCAGTATTTT.

The chain is built from TRBV30 and TRBJ2-7, with D possibly called TRBD1 or TRBD2 (7 bases each). Germline V gene data show CDR1 as GTSNPN and CDR2 as SVGIG (reference sequence). There are 13 residues in the CDR3. The V and J ends lost 2 bases and 4 bases respectively, with 12 bases between them. DNA of the CDR3: TGTGCCTGGAGTTCCAGGGGGGGTTACGAGCAGTACTTC. Its protein product is CAWSSRGGYEQYF.

CDR3: CASDGDGGSYEQYF. CDR3 coding DNA: TGTGCCTCCGACGGGGACGGGGGCTCCTACGAGCAGTACTTC. V and J are TRBV30 and TRBJ2-7; maybe TRBD2 (6 bases). Germline assignment: CDR1 GTSNPN and CDR2 SVGIG (reference sequence). The length of the CDR3 is 14 residues. V lost 7 bases and J lost 0, with 16 bases in between.

The chain employs TRBV6-1 and TRBJ1-2; 8 bases fit TRBD1. The CDR3 spans 13 residues. V gave up 6 bases and J gave up 5 bases; unmatched junction bases: 5. The V gene's germline CDR1 is MNHNS and CDR2 SASEGT. The CDR3 spells CASREQGGYGYTF. CDR3 DNA: TGTGCCAGCAGGGAACAGGGGGGATATGGCTACACCTTC.

The V call is TRBV25-1, the J call TRBJ2-1; the D is unclear. Trimming stripped 2 bases from V and 10 bases from J, with 6 bases between. The CDR3 is made up of 11 amino acids. Per germline, CDR1 MGHDK and CDR2 SYGVNS. The CDR3 sequence is CASSEAQEQFF. The CDR3 DNA follows: TGTGCCAGCAGTGAAGCGCAAGAGCAGTTCTTC.

This clone has just a few counts. The chain recombines TRBV7-9 with TRBJ2-3; 10 bases align to TRBD2. Germline-derived CDR1 and CDR2 are SEHNR and FQNEAQ (reference sequence). V shed 4 bases and J 6 bases; nucleotides not matched to a gene: 10. The CDR3 totals 16 residues. As DNA, the CDR3 is TGTGCCAGCAGCTACCCCAGCGGGGGGGCCGAGGATACGCAGTATTTT. Protein sequence: CASSYPSGGAEDTQYF. The full variable domain, rest sourced from reference TRBV7-9 and TRBJ2-3, is DTGVSQNPRHKITKRGQNVTFRCDPISEHNRLYWYRQTLGQGPEFLTYFQNEAQLEKSRLLSDRFSAERPKGSFSTLEIQRTEQGDSAMYLCASSYPSGGAEDTQYFGPGTRLTVL.

This chain uses TRBV13 with TRBJ2-7; TRBD1 matches 9 bases. Germline V gene data show CDR1 as PRHDT and CDR2 as FYEKMQ (reference sequence). The ends lost 5 bases at V and 6 bases at J; junction bases unmatched: 11. The CDR3 is made up of 15 amino acids. The CDR3 DNA sequence: TGTGCCAGCAGCGATCAAGGGACAGGGCCCATCGAGCAGTACTTC. It is translated as CASSDQGTGPIEQYF.

The rearrangement uses TRBV6-6 and TRBJ1-1; no clear D. This CDR3 comprises 11 residues. The germline gives CDR1 MNHNY, CDR2 SVGAGI (reference sequence). V dropped 2 bases and J dropped 7 bases, with 5 bases sitting between them. DNA for the CDR3: TGTGCCAGCAGTTACGCCAGTGAAGCTTTCTTT. Encoded protein: CASSYASEAFF.